Shown below are 23 T cell receptor beta chains from a single sample sequenced in a study of T cell clones after liver transplantation (dated by TCRdb to about 2019). Libraries were prepared through the immunoSEQ multiplex PCR assay. Entries here come from immuneACCESS through TCRdb and include only in-frame sequences with V and J called. Some clones fail to appear in such tables; in the studies checked, an unresolved V gene covers under half of the shortfall, and the cause of the remainder is unknown. The table for this sample lists roughly 72,000 clones; 80% to 85% of them were counted only once. Around 2.2% of the sample rests with the top ten. This specimen was CD4+ T cells from blood, taken around 48 months after liver transplant. Receptors originate from a human patient who received a liver transplant. Donor T cells from the graft may be present among the T cells after a transplant.

CDR3 DNA: TGTGCCGTCGAGGGACAGACTAACTATGGCTACACCTTC. Its translation: CAVEGQTNYGYTF. This chain joins TRBV6-1 and TRBJ1-2, with TRBD1 matching over 7 bases. Germline values: CDR1 MNHNS, CDR2 SASEGT. The length of the CDR3 is 13 residues. With 11 bases clipped from V and 0 bases from J, the junction kept 6 bases outside the gene matches.

This rearrangement joins TRBV2 to TRBJ2-3; 15 bases agree with TRBD2. The CDR3 contains 17 residues. V was pared by 5 bases and J by 3 bases, with 6 bases of the junction left unmatched. Germline V gene sequence: CDR1 SNHLY, CDR2 FYNNEI. The CDR3 loop reads CASSQGTSGGITDTQYF. The CDR3 nucleotides are TGTGCCAGCAGTCAGGGGACTAGCGGGGGGATAACAGATACGCAGTATTTT.

The chain uses TRBV7-2 and TRBJ2-1, with a weak D call TRBD2 (5 bases). This CDR3 comprises 19 residues. In germline, CDR1 is SGHTA, CDR2 FQGNSA. V lost 2 bases, J lost 4 bases, and 24 bases lay in between. The CDR3 loop is CASSLSPRQTAGRYNEQFF. The CDR3 DNA reads TGTGCCAGCAGCTTATCCCCTCGCCAAACGGCGGGTCGATACAATGAGCAGTTCTTC.

J is TRBJ1-2 and V is TRBV11-2; weak D call: TRBD1 (5 bases). CDR1 and CDR2 (germline): SGHAT, FQNNGV. The CDR3 is made up of 13 amino acids. The V end lost 5 bases, the J end lost 2 bases, and 9 bases lay between the germline ends. CDR3 region: CASSTDRNYGYTF. Written as DNA, the CDR3 is TGTGCCAGCAGCACAGACAGAAACTATGGCTACACCTTC. Combining the CDR3 with reference TRBV11-2 and TRBJ1-2 gives the whole variable domain EAGVAQSPRYKIIEKRQSVAFWCNPISGHATLYWYQQILGQGPKLLIQFQNNGVVDDSQLPKDRFSAERLKGVDSTLKIQPAKLEDSAVYLCASSTDRNYGYTFGSGTRLTVV.

The gene calls are TRBV25-1 and TRBJ1-6; D is possibly TRBD1 (6 bases). CDR1 is MGHDK, CDR2 SYGVNS, per germline. V gave up 6 bases and J gave up 6 bases, with 15 bases separating them. The CDR3 spans 15 residues. Here the CDR3 DNA reads TGTGCCAGCAGGCCTGGACAGCTACTTAATTCACCCCTCCACTTT. Its translation: CASRPGQLLNSPLHF.

The genes are TRBV10-1 and TRBJ2-7, with D perhaps being TRBD1 or TRBD2 (5 bases each). V shed 2 bases and J shed 9 bases, with 23 bases lying between them. This CDR3 region has 16 residues. The germline V gene encodes CDR1 WNHNN and CDR2 SYGVQD (reference sequence). The CDR3 DNA reads TGCGCCAGCAGTGAGCAAAACGTGGGACCGTCGTTTGTGCAGTACTTC. It is translated as CASSEQNVGPSFVQYF.

The genes are TRBV28 and TRBJ2-1; 10 bases line up with TRBD2. This CDR3 spans 17 amino acids. CDR1 MDHEN and CDR2 SYDVKM come from the germline V gene. V lost 8 bases and J lost 6; bases outside the gene matches: 16. The CDR3 region has the DNA TGTGCCAGCCCTCCCCGGCGAGCGGGAGGGTCGAGCAATGAGCAGTTCTTC. Translated: CASPPRRAGGSSNEQFF.

This clone has more than one count but fewer than ten. J is TRBJ1-4 and V is TRBV15; no firm D call. CDR3 length: 12 residues. The V gene's germline CDR1 is LNHNV and CDR2 YYDKDF (reference sequence). Trimming took 8 bases from V and 8 from J, leaving 12 bases between them. DNA of the CDR3: TGTGCCACCGATGGCCCGAACGAAAAACTGTTTTTT. It is translated as CATDGPNEKLFF.

This sequence joins TRBV7-2 and TRBJ2-5, with unresolved D. Germline V gene sequence: CDR1 SGHTA, CDR2 FQGNSA. The CDR3 contains 13 residues. The V end lost 3 bases, the J end lost 5 bases, and 10 bases lay between the germline ends. In DNA, the CDR3 is TGTGCCAGCAGCTTCGCCAGCAAGGAGACCCAGTACTTC. This gives the protein CASSFASKETQYF.

The chain recombines TRBV21-1 with TRBJ2-7; the listed D gene, TRBD2, was not tested against the DNA. TRBV21-1 is a documented pseudogene. The length of the CDR3 is 16 residues. The CDR3 spells CASSKEGRSGGYEQYF. CDR3 DNA sequence: TGTGCCAGCAGCAAAGAGGGACGGTCGGGGGGGTACGAGCAGTACTTC.

This chain links TRBV7-2 with TRBJ2-3; D is uncertain. Germline CDR1 is SGHTA and CDR2 is FQGNSA. Trimming removed 5 bases at V and 0 bases at J, with 6 bases between. The CDR3 spans 13 residues. The CDR3 DNA is TGTGCCAGCAGCCTCCCTAGCACAGATACGCAGTATTTT. Its protein product is CASSLPSTDTQYF.

The chain's CDR3 is CASRFGQGGFLYSNQPQHF. CDR3 sequence (DNA): TGTGCCAGTAGGTTTGGACAGGGAGGGTTTTTGTACAGCAATCAGCCCCAGCATTTT. The V and J genes are TRBV19 and TRBJ1-5, with 8 bases that match TRBD1. V gave up 6 bases and J gave up 1 base; unmatched junction bases: 17. CDR3 length equals 19 residues. Germline-derived CDR1 and CDR2 are LNHDA and SQIVND (reference sequence).

This chain links TRBV4-2 with TRBJ1-1, with TRBD1 matching 10 bases. The CDR3 runs to 16 residues. Germline-derived CDR1 and CDR2 are LGHNA and YNFKEQ. V shed 2 bases and J 1 base; nucleotides not matched to a gene: 4. CDR3 nucleotides: TGTGCCAGCAGCCAAAAAGGGGACAGGGGGAACACTGAAGCTTTCTTT. It yields the protein CASSQKGDRGNTEAFF.

This chain connects TRBV28 to TRBJ2-1; 9 bases match TRBD2. CDR1 is MDHEN and CDR2 is SYDVKM in the germline V gene. After removal of 7 bases from V and 1 base from J, the junction contained 8 bases not matched to a gene. The CDR3 is 16 amino acids. CDR3 in amino acids: CASISRLAVSYNEQFF. For the CDR3, the DNA is TGTGCCAGCATATCGAGACTAGCGGTATCCTACAATGAGCAGTTCTTC. Together with reference TRBV28 and TRBJ2-1, the CDR3 gives the full variable domain: DVKVTQSSRYLVKRTGEKVFLECVQDMDHENMFWYRQDPGLGLRLIYFSYDVKMKEKGDIPEGYSVSREKKERFSLILESASTNQTSMYLCASISRLAVSYNEQFFGPGTRLTVL.

This rearrangement joins TRBV6-6 to TRBJ1-5; no firm D call. This CDR3 region has 13 residues. The germline V gene encodes CDR1 MNHNY and CDR2 SVGAGI (reference sequence). V was shortened by 2 bases and J by 7 bases, with 9 bases between the two germline ends. The chain's CDR3 is CASSYIRGQPQHF. As DNA, the CDR3 is TGTGCCAGCAGTTACATCCGGGGACAGCCCCAGCATTTT.

V usage is TRBV9 and J usage is TRBJ2-6, with D possibly TRBD2 on 6 matching bases. V shed 6 bases and J shed 0 bases, with 16 bases lying between them. Germline values: CDR1 SGDLS, CDR2 YYNGEE. This CDR3 spans 17 amino acids. The CDR3 DNA sequence: TGTGCCAGCAACCCGGGGGTCACAGTCTCTGGGGCCAACGTCCTGACTTTC. Translation: CASNPGVTVSGANVLTF.

The chain uses TRBV7-2 and TRBJ1-5; possibly TRBD1 for D (6 bases). The germline CDR1 and CDR2 sequences are SGHTA and FQGNSA. CDR3 length: 16 residues. Trimming removed 1 base at V and 6 bases at J, with 16 bases between. CDR3 in DNA: TGTGCCAGCAGCTTAGACTCGGGGGGCGGAATTCAGCCCCAGCATTTT. It encodes CASSLDSGGGIQPQHF. Filled out from reference TRBV7-2 and TRBJ1-5, the complete variable domain reads GAGVSQSPSNKVTEKGKDVELRCDPISGHTALYWYRQSLGQGLEFLIYFQGNSAPDKSGLPSDRFSAERTGGSVSTLTIQRTQQEDSAVYLCASSLDSGGGIQPQHFGDGTRLSIL.

The sample holds one count of this clone. The V and J genes are TRBV28 and TRBJ2-5, with D unclear. CDR1 is MDHEN, CDR2 SYDVKM, per germline. This CDR3 has 12 amino acids. V was trimmed by 2 bases and J by 5 bases, leaving 6 bases between them. For the CDR3, the DNA is TGTGCCAGCAGTTTAGGAGCGGAGACCCAGTACTTC. This sequence encodes CASSLGAETQYF.

This rearrangement joins TRBV27 to TRBJ2-5; TRBD1 matches at 11 bases. V was pared by 8 bases and J by 4 bases, with 12 bases of the junction left unmatched. The CDR3 sequence is 16 residues long. CDR1 MNHEY and CDR2 SMNVEV come from the germline V gene (reference sequence). CDR3 region: CASGGQGARGRETQYF. The CDR3 bases are TGTGCCAGCGGAGGACAGGGGGCGAGGGGTAGAGAGACCCAGTACTTC.

The chain uses TRBV19 and TRBJ1-1; 8 bases align to TRBD1. There are 14 residues in the CDR3. V trimming: 7 bases; J trimming: 4 bases; junction bases outside the gene matches: 8. Germline CDR1 LNHDA, CDR2 SQIVND (reference sequence). CDR3 region: CASMRGRGLTEAFF. The CDR3 coding sequence is TGTGCCAGTATGCGGGGCAGGGGGCTCACTGAAGCTTTCTTT.

This clone was observed a single time. The chain couples TRBV7-2 to TRBJ2-2; D may be TRBD2 (6 bases). V gave up 5 bases and J gave up 5 bases, with 15 bases separating them. This CDR3 has 15 residues. Germline loops: CDR1 SGHTA, CDR2 FQGNSA. The CDR3 coding sequence is TGTGCCAGCAGCCCCCGGGGACGGGAGACCGGGGAGCTGTTTTTT. Translation gives CASSPRGRETGELFF.

In its sample, this clone was seen a few times. The V and J genes are TRBV5-1 and TRBJ1-6; 7 bases fit TRBD1. Trimming took 5 bases from V and 9 from J; bases not matched to a gene: 5. Germline assignment: CDR1 SGHRS and CDR2 YFSETQ. The CDR3 spans 13 residues. The CDR3 protein is CASRESGGSPLHF. In DNA form, the CDR3 reads TGCGCCAGCAGGGAGTCAGGGGGTTCACCCCTCCACTTT.

The chain joins TRBV20-1 to TRBJ2-7; D call uncertain. V was clipped by 0 bases and J by 5 bases, with 2 bases between them. The CDR3 covers 10 residues. Germline assignment: CDR1 DFQATT and CDR2 SNEGSKA (reference sequence). The CDR3 loop is CSARDNEQYF. The DNA for the CDR3 is TGCAGTGCTAGAGACAACGAGCAGTACTTC.